The source of this T cell receptor beta chain is a study of long-term antiretroviral therapy in people with HIV (dated by TCRdb to between 2021 and 2024). At the level of the whole study: Collection of the earliest samples took place about a decade ahead of the 2015 WHO recommendation for immediate ART, at a time when ART was typically delayed until CD4 counts fell. Test extractions of a monoclonal T-cell line alongside approximately 34 polyclonal samples showed no cross-contamination during QIAcube processing. A retrospective serial study tested whether ART initiation and durable HIV suppression were associated with changes in peripheral blood TRB repertoire composition and diversity. Among the 30 or so participants with HIV, eleven to twelve were female. A total of under 250 cryopreserved PBMC samples came from approximately 30 adults with confirmed HIV infection and were collected serially over a mean of around 6 years (range 1-12). The full study reports these points: Compared with controls, HIV repertoires had narrower CDR3 length ranges, and the network structure pointed to an antigen-experienced repertoire that shifted only slightly toward naive after ART. Inferences about post-ART repertoire changes are limited because no data were available on ART adherence, viral resistance or therapy changes. A significant increase in TRB diversity was found to be associated with ART initiation, although TRB diversity was observed to remain significantly below that of transplant donor controls even after long-term ART. The samples span the years 2004 to 2017, and the ART regimens used at that time may not be as effective as current regimens. Limited PBMC availability meant only the TCR beta chain was sequenced, without alpha chain pairing. Expanded TRB clones identified before ART initiation dominated the repertoire across all time points, though the dominance fluctuated and decreased in many PLHIV after ART. Because cell numbers in pre-ART samples were limited, unsorted PBMC were profiled instead of sorted CD4+ and CD8+ T cells.

The immunoSEQ hsTCRB v3.0 assay was used at survey level resolution to sequence the TRB variable region. The target sequencing depth for TRB was about 40,000-55,000 T-cell genomes per sample. TRB libraries were pooled and sequenced on an Illumina MiSeq using a v3 150-cycle kit. In the paper's pipeline: Repertoire analysis was performed in R inside a reproducible Nextflow workflow that covered QC, data transformation and analysis. LymphoSeq2, an R package for AIRR-Seq data exploration, was used to implement custom analyses. Four samples that produced fewer than 5000 total TRB sequences were removed, so approximately 170 HIV repertoires were analyzed. Of the approximately 190 retained HIV repertoires, roughly 61 were collected before and roughly 130 after ART initiation. Each repertoire was downsampled to 5000 TRB nucleotide sequences, and summary statistics were averaged across 100 downsampling iterations. Only TRB sequences with CDR3 regions of at least seven amino acids were retained for analysis. Diversity was measured with a Shannon entropy-derived clonality score and the Gini coefficient. Repertoire networks linked the top 5000 CDR3 amino acid sequences whenever two sequences differed by an edit distance of one. Antigen specificity groups and MHC restriction were predicted for TRB CDR3 amino acid sequences with GLIPH2. CDR3 amino acid sequences were matched against VDJdb and McPAS-TCR to flag known CMV, EBV, HIV or tissue antigen associations. Pre-ART, post-ART and control groups were compared with Wilcoxon signed-rank tests and Holm-Bonferroni correction. This is the immuneACCESS table as TCRdb keeps it, with only in-frame sequences that have V and J called. A part of the clones is gone; compared with another copy, unresolved V genes explain less than half, and the rest is unexplained. For V, J and clone size, that table is used; D and trimming come from the DNA. The sample includes 40,000 or so clones, with roughly 80% observed a single time. The ten largest clones take up 6.2% of the sample.

Inclusion was restricted to participants for whom at least one PBMC sample before ART initiation and at least two post-ART samples were available. Every participant with HIV received treatment in the United States of America. Before DNA extraction, cryopreserved samples containing about 0.9-10 million PBMC were thawed and washed. At the time of the earliest PBMC sample for each participant with HIV, ages ranged from 23 to 54 years. Per participant, PBMC samples came from 1-4 timepoints prior to ART initiation and 2-8 timepoints following ART initiation, for a median of 7 samples. For every participant, serial HIV viral load, CD4+ T-cell count, ART history and demographic data were obtained. Genomic DNA was extracted from unsorted PBMC with a Qiagen kit on a QIAcube, with processing performed in batches of 12 samples. In regard to this clone: The antigen it binds to is not known. Per-base quality was not reported, and no clone a single base away is much larger than it.

Via the germline V gene (reference sequence), CDR1 is SGHNT and CDR2 YYREEE. The CDR3, from cysteine to phenylalanine, totals 14 residues. Left in the record is the CDR3 DNA by itself, 42 bases read in frame from the first base. Trimming takes 0 bases from V and 5 bases from J, and the germline ends sit 12 bases apart. The sequencing used unsorted PBMCs, collected 1 year after starting antiretroviral therapy. The receptor was derived from a young man with HIV. The V gene is TRBV5-4 and the J gene is TRBJ2-7; possibly the D gene is TRBD1, per 5 matching bases. The CDR3 region has the sequence CASSLGQSVHEQYF. The nucleotide sequence reads as follows: TGTGCCAGCAGCTTGGGACAGTCAGTCCACGAGCAGTACTTC.